The 24 T cell receptor beta chains presented below share a single source sample, sequenced in a study of siplizumab effects on memory and regulatory T cells. Sequenced by immunoSEQ multiplex PCR; TCRdb stores in-frame clones only, minus some. The sample lists more than 75,000 clones; more than 95% were seen once. The specimen sequenced was naive CD4+ T cells sorted from blood. The receptors shown here come from a human donor in good health.

The gene calls are TRBV15 and TRBJ2-7, with 7 bases aligning to TRBD1. This CDR3 is 13 amino acids long. Germline V gives CDR1 LNHNV, CDR2 YYDKDF (reference sequence). Trimming took 5 bases from V and 5 from J; bases not matched to a gene: 6. CDR3 sequence: CATSLWDSNEQYF. CDR3 coding DNA: TGTGCCACCAGCCTATGGGACAGTAACGAGCAGTACTTC.

CDR3 amino acids: CASSDRRLDTQYF. CDR3 coding DNA: TGTGCCAGTAGTGATCGGAGGTTGGATACGCAGTATTTT. The chain combines TRBV19 with TRBJ2-3, with D possibly being TRBD2 (5 bases). The CDR3 sequence is 13 residues long. The V end lost 5 bases, the J end lost 6 bases, and 12 bases lay between the germline ends. Germline V lookup: CDR1 LNHDA, CDR2 SQIVND (reference sequence).

The V gene is TRBV15, the J gene TRBJ2-5, with D hard to call. The J call may be mistaken, given a closer DNA end match to TRBJ2-7. The CDR3 extends over 19 amino acids. Germline V gene sequence: CDR1 LNHNV, CDR2 YYDKDF (reference sequence). DNA of the CDR3: TGTGCCACCAGCAGATCGGACGTATCTCCGACAAGATCGACCCACGAGCAGTACTTC. Translating it yields CATSRSDVSPTRSTHEQYF.

V usage is TRBV5-4 and J usage is TRBJ1-4; 12 bases line up with TRBD1. J gave up 7 bases and V 3 bases, and 13 bases lay outside the gene matches. CDR3 length equals 18 residues. CDR1 and CDR2 from the germline V gene are SGHNT and YYREEE (reference sequence). For the CDR3, the DNA is TGTGCCAGCAGCTATCGGGACAGGGGGCCCACGAGAGGTGAAAAACTGTTTTTT. Its protein product is CASSYRDRGPTRGEKLFF. The full variable domain, its missing parts supplied by reference TRBV5-4 and TRBJ1-4, is ETGVTQSPTHLIKTRGQQVTLRCSSQSGHNTVSWYQQALGQGPQFIFQYYREEENGRGNFPPRFSGLQFPNYSSELNVNALELDDSALYLCASSYRDRGPTRGEKLFFGSGTQLSVL.

The chain joins TRBV5-4 to TRBJ1-2, with unresolved D. Germline lookup yields CDR1 SGHNT and CDR2 YYREEE (reference sequence). The V and J ends lost 4 bases and 5 bases respectively, with 15 bases between them. The CDR3 spans 14 residues. The CDR3 protein is CASSTYQDHYGYTF. CDR3 DNA sequence: TGTGCCAGCAGCACGTATCAGGACCATTATGGCTACACCTTC.

In its sample, this clone was seen a few times. The chain employs TRBV5-4 and TRBJ2-2; 9 bases agree with TRBD1. The CDR3 contains 14 residues. V lost 4 bases to trimming and J lost 5 bases; unmatched junction nucleotides: 3. The V gene's germline CDR1 is SGHNT and CDR2 YYREEE (reference sequence). The CDR3 is CASSGTGRTGELFF. As DNA, the CDR3 is TGTGCCAGCAGCGGGACAGGGAGGACCGGGGAGCTGTTTTTT.

The gene calls are TRBV2 and TRBJ1-1; D is perhaps TRBD1 (5 bases). Germline CDR1 is SNHLY and CDR2 is FYNNEI. Trimming pared 6 bases from V and 4 bases from J, leaving 15 bases between. The CDR3 is 14 residues long. As DNA, the CDR3 is TGTGCCAGCAGGGGGGGGTGGGCCCGCACTGAAGCTTTCTTT. It specifies CASRGGWARTEAFF.

This chain links TRBV28 with TRBJ1-6, with 10 positions matching TRBD1. Losses at the gene ends were 6 bases for V and 10 bases for J; bases not matched to a gene: 6. The germline gives CDR1 MDHEN, CDR2 SYDVKM. The CDR3 length is 14 residues. This chain's CDR3 is CASRRPGQGSPLHF. Written as DNA, the CDR3 is TGTGCCAGCAGAAGACCGGGACAGGGGTCACCCCTCCACTTT.

The chain uses TRBV5-4 and TRBJ2-3, with 10 bases that match TRBD2. CDR1 SGHNT and CDR2 YYREEE come from the germline V gene (reference sequence). V was pared by 0 bases and J by 2 bases, with 6 bases of the junction left unmatched. The CDR3 length is 17 residues. CDR3 coding DNA: TGTGCCAGCAGCTTGGCCCCTAGCGGGGGAGTCACAGATACGCAGTATTTT. Translation gives CASSLAPSGGVTDTQYF.

The chain couples TRBV29-1 to TRBJ1-1; 9 bases map to TRBD1. Germline trimming cut 7 bases from V and 1 base from J; bases unmatched to any gene: 4. CDR3 length: 13 amino acids. Germline V lookup: CDR1 SQVTM, CDR2 ANQGSEA. CDR3 nucleotides: TGCAGCGCCACGACAGGGGGGAACACTGAAGCTTTCTTT. Amino acids: CSATTGGNTEAFF.

The V call is TRBV13, the J call TRBJ1-2; D is perhaps TRBD1 (6 bases). The CDR3 is 14 amino acids. Germline assignment: CDR1 PRHDT and CDR2 FYEKMQ (reference sequence). V was trimmed by 2 bases and J by 7 bases, leaving 14 bases between them. The CDR3 nucleotides are TGTGCCAGCAGCTTATTTTCTGGGGGCGGTGGCTACACCTTC. The encoded protein is CASSLFSGGGGYTF.

J is TRBJ1-2 and V is TRBV27; weak D call: TRBD1 (5 bases). The ends were cut back, 2 bases at V and 7 bases at J, with 11 bases in the middle. CDR1 is MNHEY and CDR2 is SMNVEV in the germline V gene (reference sequence). The CDR3 loop spans 13 amino acids. The CDR3 protein is CASSLGQGRGYTF. The CDR3 region has the DNA TGTGCCAGCAGTTTAGGGCAGGGCCGTGGCTACACCTTC.

This sequence joins TRBV5-4 and TRBJ2-7; 7 positions agree with TRBD1. Germline loops: CDR1 SGHNT, CDR2 YYREEE (reference sequence). After removal of 0 bases from V and 4 bases from J, the junction contained 7 bases not matched to a gene. CDR3 length: 15 residues. The CDR3 DNA reads TGTGCCAGCAGCTTGGGACAGGGCTTCATTTACGAGCAGTACTTC. It translates to CASSLGQGFIYEQYF.

This sequence joins TRBV11-2 and TRBJ2-5; 10 bases are shared with TRBD2. Germline trimming cut 0 bases from V and 4 bases from J; bases unmatched to any gene: 17. Per the germline V gene, CDR1 is SGHAT and CDR2 is FQNNGV. The CDR3 is 20 amino acids. CDR3 sequence reads: CASSLEMSSSGGRARETQYF. CDR3 sequence (DNA): TGTGCCAGCAGCTTAGAGATGTCGTCTAGCGGGGGTCGGGCACGAGAGACCCAGTACTTC.

This chain uses TRBV29-1 with TRBJ1-1; 8 nucleotides line up with TRBD1. Per germline, CDR1 SQVTM and CDR2 ANQGSEA. The CDR3 runs 14 residues. V was clipped by 7 bases and J by 4 bases; unmatched bases: 11. The CDR3 bases are TGCAGCGCTGTTGGACAGGGCGGGAGCACTGAAGCTTTCTTT. This translates into CSAVGQGGSTEAFF.

V is TRBV14 and J is TRBJ1-6; possibly TRBD1 for D (5 bases). The CDR3 spans 13 residues. The germline V gene has CDR1 SGHDN and CDR2 FVKESK. V was pared by 3 bases and J by 5 bases, with 5 bases between. The CDR3 loop is CASSQTDNSPLHF. Here the CDR3 DNA reads TGTGCCAGCAGCCAGACAGATAATTCACCCCTCCACTTT. Based on the CDR3 plus reference TRBV14 and TRBJ1-6, the full variable domain is EAGVTQFPSHSVIEKGQTVTLRCDPISGHDNLYWYRRVMGKEIKFLLHFVKESKQDESGMPNNRFLAERTGGTYSTLKVQPAELEDSGVYFCASSQTDNSPLHFGNGTRLTVT.

The rearrangement links TRBV29-1 to TRBJ2-5; TRBD2 is a possible D gene (5 bases). The CDR3 runs to 13 residues. The germline V gene has CDR1 SQVTM and CDR2 ANQGSEA. With 8 bases removed from V and 0 bases from J, the gap between germline ends came to 13 bases. CDR3 amino acids: CSLLGGYQETQYF. In DNA form, the CDR3 reads TGCAGCCTTCTGGGCGGGTACCAAGAGACCCAGTACTTC.

This chain links TRBV9 with TRBJ1-3, with D tentatively TRBD1 (5 bases). The V gene lost 4 bases and the J gene lost 3 bases, with 8 bases spanning the gap. CDR3 size: 13 residues. CDR1 SGDLS and CDR2 YYNGEE come from the germline V gene. The CDR3 here is CASSRRVGNTIYF. The CDR3 DNA is TGTGCCAGCAGCCGCAGGGTTGGAAACACCATATATTTT.

The V gene is TRBV30, the J gene TRBJ1-4; D not certain. The CDR3 is 12 amino acids. Trimming cost V 0 bases and J 8 bases, with 7 bases left between them. Germline assignment: CDR1 GTSNPN and CDR2 SVGIG (reference sequence). This CDR3 reads CAWSVNVEKLFF. CDR3 nucleotides: TGTGCCTGGAGTGTAAATGTCGAAAAACTGTTTTTT.

The chain is built from TRBV7-3 and TRBJ2-3; D is unclear. V was shortened by 4 bases and J by 0 bases, with 11 bases between the two germline ends. The CDR3 spans 15 residues. Germline V gives CDR1 SGHTA, CDR2 FQGTGA. The CDR3 DNA is TGTGCCAGCAGCTCACTCGGTCGGAGCACAGATACGCAGTATTTT. It is translated as CASSSLGRSTDTQYF.

The rearrangement uses TRBV19 and TRBJ2-7, with D possibly called TRBD1 or TRBD2 (5 bases each). The CDR3 covers 14 residues. Trimming removed 2 bases from V and 6 bases from J, with 14 bases in between. Germline lookup yields CDR1 LNHDA and CDR2 SQIVND (reference sequence). The DNA of the CDR3 is TGTGCCAGTAGTATAACCAGGGACCGCCTCGAGCAGTACTTC. Protein sequence: CASSITRDRLEQYF.

This rearrangement joins TRBV25-1 to TRBJ2-2; D uncertain. CDR3 length: 13 residues. The V gene lost 8 bases and the J gene lost 4 bases, with 11 bases spanning the gap. Germline CDR1 and CDR2: MGHDK and SYGVNS. This CDR3 is CASRRPGTGELFF. For the CDR3, the DNA is TGTGCCAGCCGAAGACCAGGCACCGGGGAGCTGTTTTTT.

The chain has TRBV11-2 and TRBJ2-3, with D possibly being TRBD2 (5 bases). CDR1 is SGHAT, CDR2 FQNNGV, per germline. Deletions cut 5 bases from V and 4 bases from J, with 10 bases between. The CDR3 runs 13 residues. CDR3 DNA: TGTGCCAGCAGCAGTCTGCGGGCAGATACGCAGTATTTT. This sequence encodes CASSSLRADTQYF.

V gene TRBV20-1 combines with J gene TRBJ1-2, with D hard to call. Between the trimmed V and J ends, which lost 6 bases and 2 bases, there was a span of 7 bases. The CDR3 contains 11 residues. From germline, CDR1 is DFQATT and CDR2 SNEGSKA (reference sequence). CDR3 region: CSASGNYGYTF. DNA for the CDR3: TGCAGTGCAAGCGGGAACTATGGCTACACCTTC.